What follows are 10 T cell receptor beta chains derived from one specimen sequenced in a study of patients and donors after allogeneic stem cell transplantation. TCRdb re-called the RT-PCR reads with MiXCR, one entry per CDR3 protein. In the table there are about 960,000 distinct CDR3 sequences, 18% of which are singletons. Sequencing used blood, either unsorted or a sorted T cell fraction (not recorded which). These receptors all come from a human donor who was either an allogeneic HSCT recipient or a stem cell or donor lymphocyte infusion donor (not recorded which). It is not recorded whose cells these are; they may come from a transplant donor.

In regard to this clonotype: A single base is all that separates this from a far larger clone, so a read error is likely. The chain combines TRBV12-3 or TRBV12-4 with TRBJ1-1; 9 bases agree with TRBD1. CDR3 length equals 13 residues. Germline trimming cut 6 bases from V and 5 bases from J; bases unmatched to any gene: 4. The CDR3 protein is CASSHRGRTEAFF. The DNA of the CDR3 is TGTGCCAGCAGCCACAGGGGGCGGACTGAAGCTTTCTTT.

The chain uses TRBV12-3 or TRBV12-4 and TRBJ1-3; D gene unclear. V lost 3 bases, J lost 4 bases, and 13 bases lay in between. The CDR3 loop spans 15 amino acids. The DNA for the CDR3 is TGTGCCAGCAGTTTTGGGGTGGGCAGAGGAAACACCATATATTTT. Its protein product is CASSFGVGRGNTIYF.

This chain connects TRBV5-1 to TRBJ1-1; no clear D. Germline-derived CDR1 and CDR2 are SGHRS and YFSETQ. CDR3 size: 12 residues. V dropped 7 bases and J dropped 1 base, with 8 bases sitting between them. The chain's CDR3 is CASQAENTEAFF. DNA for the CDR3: TGCGCCAGCCAGGCAGAGAACACTGAAGCTTTCTTT.

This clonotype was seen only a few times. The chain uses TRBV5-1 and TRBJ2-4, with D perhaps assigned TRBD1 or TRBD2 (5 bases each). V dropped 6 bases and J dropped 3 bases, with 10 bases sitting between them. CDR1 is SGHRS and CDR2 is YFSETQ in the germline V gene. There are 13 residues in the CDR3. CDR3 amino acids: CASIGTDKNIQYF. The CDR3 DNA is TGCGCCAGCATTGGGACGGACAAAAACATTCAGTACTTC. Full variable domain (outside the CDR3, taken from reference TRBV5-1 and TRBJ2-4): KAGVTQTPRYLIKTRGQQVTLSCSPISGHRSVSWYQQTPGQGLQFLFEYFSETQRNKGNFPGRFSGRQFSNSRSEMNVSTLELGDSALYLCASIGTDKNIQYFGAGTRLSVL.

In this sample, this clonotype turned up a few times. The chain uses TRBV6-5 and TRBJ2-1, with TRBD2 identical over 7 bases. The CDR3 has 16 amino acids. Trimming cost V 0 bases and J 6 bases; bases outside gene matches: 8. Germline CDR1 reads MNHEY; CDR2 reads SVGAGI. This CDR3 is CASSYSEGRAVNEQFF. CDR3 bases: TGTGCCAGCAGTTACTCGGAGGGGAGGGCGGTCAATGAGCAGTTCTTC.

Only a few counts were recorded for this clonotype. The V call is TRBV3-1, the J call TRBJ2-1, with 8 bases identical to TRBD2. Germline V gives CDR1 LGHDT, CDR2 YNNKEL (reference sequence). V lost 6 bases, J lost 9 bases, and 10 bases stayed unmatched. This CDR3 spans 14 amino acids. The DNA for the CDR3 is TGTGCCAGCAGACCCAGCGGGAGTGTTACTGAGCAGTTCTTC. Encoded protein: CASRPSGSVTEQFF.

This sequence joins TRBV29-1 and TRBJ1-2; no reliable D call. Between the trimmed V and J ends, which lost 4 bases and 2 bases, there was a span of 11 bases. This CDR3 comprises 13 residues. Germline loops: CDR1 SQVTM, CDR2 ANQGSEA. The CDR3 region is CSVVATDNYGYTF. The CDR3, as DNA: TGCAGCGTTGTGGCAACGGACAACTATGGCTACACCTTC. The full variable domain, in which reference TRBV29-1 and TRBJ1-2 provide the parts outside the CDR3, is SAVISQKPSRDICQRGTSLTIQCQVDSQVTMMFWYRQQPGQSLTLIATANQGSEATYESGFVIDKFPISRPNLTFSTLTVSNMSPEDSSIYLCSVVATDNYGYTFGSGTRLTVV.

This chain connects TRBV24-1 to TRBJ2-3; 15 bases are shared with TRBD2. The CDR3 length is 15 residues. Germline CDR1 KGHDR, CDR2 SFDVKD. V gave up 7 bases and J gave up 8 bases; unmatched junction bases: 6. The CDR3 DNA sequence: TGTGCCACCAGGGCCCCGGGACTAGCGGGGGGTACGCAGTATTTT. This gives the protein CATRAPGLAGGTQYF.

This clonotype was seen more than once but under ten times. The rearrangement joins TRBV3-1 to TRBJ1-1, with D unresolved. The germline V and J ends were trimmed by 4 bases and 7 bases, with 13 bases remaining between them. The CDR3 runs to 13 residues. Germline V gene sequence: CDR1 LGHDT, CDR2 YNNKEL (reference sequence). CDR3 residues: CASSLQRVGEAFF. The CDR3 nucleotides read TGTGCCAGCAGCCTCCAAAGGGTTGGTGAAGCTTTCTTT.

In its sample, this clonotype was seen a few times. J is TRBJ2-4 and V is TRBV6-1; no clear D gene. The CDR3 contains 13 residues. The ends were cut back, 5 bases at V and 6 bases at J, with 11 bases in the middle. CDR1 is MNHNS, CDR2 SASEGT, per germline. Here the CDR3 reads CASSPGPGNIQYF. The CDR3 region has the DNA TGTGCCAGCAGTCCCGGGCCGGGAAACATTCAGTACTTC.